Below, 9 T cell receptor beta chains from the same sample are listed, as sequenced in a study of CD8 T cells in ankylosing spondylitis. TCRdb re-derived calls from the 5' RACE reads in MiXCR, one entry per CDR3 protein. The sample carries some 120,000 distinct CDR3 sequences, roughly 15% recorded once. Sequenced: blood, either unsorted or a sorted T cell fraction (not recorded which). These receptors originate from a female donor with ankylosing spondylitis or in good health (not recorded which).

In this sample, this clonotype turned up a few times. The chain joins TRBV20-1 to TRBJ1-4; possible D gene TRBD1, 6 bases. The CDR3 sequence is 17 residues long. With 0 bases removed from V and 3 bases from J, the gap between germline ends came to 17 bases. Germline V gives CDR1 DFQATT, CDR2 SNEGSKA (reference sequence). The CDR3 DNA reads as TGCAGTGCTAGAGATTTGCAGGGGCCGACTCCTAATGAAAAACTGTTTTTT. Protein sequence: CSARDLQGPTPNEKLFF.

The V and J genes are TRBV2 and TRBJ2-7, with TRBD2 matching over 7 bases. V gave up 6 bases and J gave up 0 bases; unmatched junction bases: 8. This CDR3 contains 15 residues. Germline V lookup: CDR1 SNHLY, CDR2 FYNNEI. DNA for the CDR3: TGTGCCAGCAGAATAGGCGGGAGAACCTCCTACGAGCAGTACTTC. It encodes CASRIGGRTSYEQYF.

There are many counts of this clonotype. The rearrangement links TRBV3-1 to TRBJ1-1, with D unclear. The CDR3 has 15 amino acids. CDR1 is LGHDT and CDR2 is YNNKEL in the germline V gene (reference sequence). V lost 0 bases to trimming and J lost 6 bases, with 14 bases between them. CDR3 sequence reads: CASSQDWTPGAEAFF. CDR3 nucleotides: TGTGCCAGCAGCCAAGATTGGACTCCGGGCGCTGAAGCTTTCTTT.

This chain uses TRBV5-6 with TRBJ2-7, with TRBD1 matching 8 bases. Germline trimming cut 4 bases from V and 2 bases from J; bases unmatched to any gene: 5. The germline V gene has CDR1 SGHDT and CDR2 YYEEEE. The CDR3 is 14 amino acids. The CDR3 sequence is CASSGGTGPYEQYF. CDR3 DNA sequence: TGTGCCAGCAGCGGCGGGACAGGTCCCTACGAGCAGTACTTC.

This clonotype occurred a few times. The V gene is TRBV23-1, the J gene TRBJ2-5; 9 nucleotides align to TRBD2. TRBV23-1 is designated an ORF whose function remains uncertain. Trimming removed 9 bases from V and 3 bases from J; junction bases left unmatched: 2. The CDR3 consists of 12 residues. The CDR3 reads CASLAGEETQYF. In DNA form, the CDR3 reads TGCGCCAGTTTAGCGGGAGAAGAGACCCAGTACTTC.

This clonotype occurred a few times. The chain couples TRBV2 to TRBJ2-5; 8 nucleotides line up with TRBD1. With V trimmed by 6 bases and J by 1 base, 4 bases remained unmatched. CDR1 and CDR2 from the germline V gene are SNHLY and FYNNEI. The CDR3 is made up of 14 amino acids. The CDR3: CASRTGQVQETQYF. Written as DNA, the CDR3 is TGTGCCAGCAGGACGGGACAGGTCCAAGAGACCCAGTACTTC.

This clonotype was picked up a small number of times. The chain combines TRBV15 with TRBJ2-1; 8 bases map to TRBD1. The CDR3 loop spans 17 amino acids. The V segment lost 3 bases and the J segment 9 bases; nucleotides outside the gene matches: 16. Germline loops: CDR1 LNHNV, CDR2 YYDKDF (reference sequence). Written as DNA, the CDR3 is TGTGCCACCAGCAGGGACAGGGTCGACATCCTCTTTAGTGAGCAGTTCTTC. Encoded protein: CATSRDRVDILFSEQFF.

The chain uses TRBV10-3 and TRBJ2-1; D possibly matches TRBD1 or TRBD2 (5 bases each). The CDR3 sequence is 13 residues long. Trimming cost V 11 bases and J 12 bases, with 23 bases left between them. Germline V gene sequence: CDR1 ENHRY, CDR2 SYGVKD. CDR3 protein: CAATSGTNLGQFF. CDR3 coding DNA: TGTGCCGCTACTTCCGGGACGAACCTCGGGCAGTTCTTC.

Regarding this clonotype: Just one base apart from a much larger clone, this may be a read error. The CDR3, as DNA: TGTGCCAGCATCCTCCCGGACAGGGGAAGGCCCCAGCATTTT. It translates to CASILPDRGRPQHF. The V call is TRBV12-3 or TRBV12-4, the J call TRBJ1-5, with 9 positions matching TRBD1. This CDR3 region has 14 residues. Trimming removed 7 bases from V and 9 bases from J; junction bases left unmatched: 10.